This T cell receptor beta chain originates from a study of cytomegalovirus exposure and HLA in healthy donors. The PCR used 60 Vbeta and 13 Jbeta primers. Clones were read by immunoSEQ multiplex PCR, and TCRdb kept only the in-frame ones, dropping some. This table has 100,000 to 150,000 clones, 15% appearing once. From germline, CDR1 is SEHNR and CDR2 FQNEAQ (reference sequence). V lost 1 base to trimming and J lost 9 bases, with 9 bases between them. This CDR3 is 12 amino acids long. This TCR derives from a woman aged 18 to 35 in good health and CMV-seronegative. What was sequenced was PBMCs. The genes are TRBV7-9 and TRBJ2-5; unclear D gene. CDR3 DNA sequence: TGTGCCAGCAGCTTAGGAGACATTCCCCAGTACTTC. This sequence encodes CASSLGDIPQYF.